Below, 26 T cell receptor beta chains from the same sample are listed, as sequenced in a study of blood T cells in healthy people across ages. The use of a sample-barcoded 5' primer and a J-beta primer mix characterized a second PCR of roughly 6 to 12 cycles. TCRdb recomputed calls from the 5' RACE reads with MiXCR, one row per CDR3 protein. The data contain roughly 680,000 distinct CDR3 sequences, approximately 21% of them singletons. Sequencing was performed on blood. The receptors shown here come from a man between 65 and 79 years old in good health.

This clonotype was seen a few times. The CDR3 loop is CASSPFSAGELFF. In DNA, the CDR3 is TGTGCCAGCAGCCCTTTTTCGGCCGGGGAGCTGTTTTTT. The chain uses TRBV6-2 or TRBV6-3 and TRBJ2-2; D is uncertain. CDR3 length equals 13 residues. V gave up 6 bases and J gave up 6 bases, with 11 bases separating them. Per germline, CDR1 MNHEY and CDR2 SVGEGT.

The chain combines TRBV3-1 with TRBJ1-2; D not certain. Germline V gives CDR1 LGHDT, CDR2 YNNKEL (reference sequence). Trimming pared 4 bases from V and 6 bases from J, leaving 12 bases between. The CDR3 contains 13 residues. In DNA form, the CDR3 reads TGTGCCAGCAGCCCGTTCCGCAGCCATGGCTACACCTTC. This sequence encodes CASSPFRSHGYTF.

This sequence joins TRBV5-1 and TRBJ2-6; D not certain. V was shortened by 0 bases and J by 0 bases, with 10 bases between the two germline ends. The germline V gene encodes CDR1 SGHRS and CDR2 YFSETQ. The length of the CDR3 is 17 residues. CDR3 loop: CASSLGGRSSGANVLTF. The DNA of the CDR3 is TGCGCCAGCAGCTTGGGAGGCAGAAGCTCTGGGGCCAACGTCCTGACTTTC.

The CDR3 DNA sequence: TGTGCCAGCAGCTTAAGCCGACAGGGTGGGACCTACGAGCAGTACTTC. Translated, it gives CASSLSRQGGTYEQYF. The V call is TRBV7-8, the J call TRBJ2-5, with 7 bases matching TRBD1. The J call may be in error: the DNA end matches TRBJ2-7 better. Germline CDR1 reads SGHVS; CDR2 reads FQNEAQ. The CDR3 is 16 residues long.

This clonotype was recorded at least ten times. The J gene is TRBJ2-7, the V gene TRBV7-2, with D maybe TRBD2 (6 bases). This CDR3 is 13 amino acids long. Deletions cut 4 bases from V and 2 bases from J, with 9 bases between. Germline V gene lookup returns CDR1 SGHTA and CDR2 FQGNSA. For the CDR3, the DNA is TGTGCCAGCAGCTCGGGACTTCCCTACGAGCAGTACTTC. Its translation is CASSSGLPYEQYF. Using reference TRBV7-2 and TRBJ2-7 for the parts outside the CDR3, the full variable domain is GAGVSQSPSNKVTEKGKDVELRCDPISGHTALYWYRQSLGQGLEFLIYFQGNSAPDKSGLPSDRFSAERTGGSVSTLTIQRTQQEDSAVYLCASSSGLPYEQYFGPGTRLTVT.

This CDR3 is CASSNSGLATYNEQFF. CDR3 sequence (DNA): TGTGCCAGTAGCAACAGCGGGCTAGCGACCTACAATGAGCAGTTCTTC. The chain combines TRBV19 with TRBJ2-5; possible D gene TRBD2, 6 bases. The closer fit of TRBJ2-1 to the DNA end suggests the J call may be wrong. Germline CDR1 reads LNHDA; CDR2 reads SQIVND (reference sequence). The CDR3 covers 16 residues.

This clonotype has more than one count but fewer than ten. The chain recombines TRBV5-1 with TRBJ2-3, with D possibly TRBD2 on 6 matching bases. V shed 3 bases and J shed 2 bases, with 10 bases lying between them. The CDR3 runs to 14 residues. Germline CDR1 SGHRS, CDR2 YFSETQ. The CDR3 DNA follows: TGCGCCAGCAGCTGGGGGGTTTCCACAGATACGCAGTATTTT. Protein product: CASSWGVSTDTQYF.

The CDR3 nucleotides read TGTGCCAGCAGCGTAGAGCCAGCAGGCCGGAATGAGCAGTTCTTC. Translation: CASSVEPAGRNEQFF. This chain links TRBV9 with TRBJ2-1; D remains ambiguous. The CDR3 length is 15 residues. V lost 0 bases and J 7 bases, leaving 14 bases between the germline ends. Germline loops: CDR1 SGDLS, CDR2 YYNGEE.

In this sample, this clonotype turned up a few times. The chain couples TRBV7-2 to TRBJ2-7; D is ambiguous. V lost 5 bases, J lost 3 bases, and 17 bases lay in between. Germline V gene lookup returns CDR1 SGHTA and CDR2 FQGNSA. The CDR3 totals 15 residues. CDR3 in amino acids: CASSPQSDPGYEQYF. The CDR3 DNA reads as TGTGCCAGCAGCCCGCAGTCGGACCCGGGCTACGAGCAGTACTTC.

Only a few counts were recorded for this clonotype. The genes are TRBV3-1 and TRBJ2-7; 8 bases agree with TRBD1. The germline V gene encodes CDR1 LGHDT and CDR2 YNNKEL (reference sequence). V dropped 0 bases and J dropped 7; count of bases not matched to a gene: 11. The CDR3 length is 16 residues. The CDR3 bases are TGTGCCAGCAGCCAAGACTTTGCGGCAGGGGGCCGAGAGCAGTACTTC. Translated, it gives CASSQDFAAGGREQYF.

This clonotype showed up just a few times. This chain connects TRBV2 to TRBJ1-4, with TRBD1 identical over 7 bases. V lost 6 bases, J lost 5 bases, and 6 bases stayed unmatched. The length of the CDR3 is 14 residues. In germline, CDR1 is SNHLY, CDR2 FYNNEI. The CDR3 DNA follows: TGTGCCAGCAGCTTACAGGGGATAAATGAAAAACTGTTTTTT. Residues: CASSLQGINEKLFF.

This clonotype has more than one count but fewer than ten. An end of the junction does not agree with germline; a read error may underlie this. For the CDR3, the DNA is TGTGCCAGCAGCTTATACGCGGACAGCGACTATGGCTACGCCTTC. This gives the protein CASSLYADSDYGYAF. The chain uses TRBV7-3 and TRBJ1-2; possible D gene TRBD1, 6 bases. Germline assignment: CDR1 SGHTA and CDR2 FQGTGA. The CDR3 consists of 15 residues.

This clonotype turned up a few times. The gene calls are TRBV7-2 and TRBJ2-5; the match to TRBD2 covers 8 bases. This CDR3 has 19 amino acids. The V gene end was trimmed by 1 base and the J gene end by 5 bases; junction bases not matched to a gene: 18. The V gene's germline CDR1 is SGHTA and CDR2 FQGNSA. In DNA, the CDR3 is TGTGCCAGCAGCTTAGTCGGGAGATCCTTGGCGGGAGGCGCGGAGACCCAGTACTTC. Encoded protein: CASSLVGRSLAGGAETQYF. Complete variable domain (other parts from reference TRBV7-2 and TRBJ2-5): GAGVSQSPSNKVTEKGKDVELRCDPISGHTALYWYRQSLGQGLEFLIYFQGNSAPDKSGLPSDRFSAERTGGSVSTLTIQRTQQEDSAVYLCASSLVGRSLAGGAETQYFGPGTRLLVL.

This clonotype was counted many times. This chain links TRBV7-3 with TRBJ2-5; unclear D gene. The germline V gene encodes CDR1 SGHTA and CDR2 FQGTGA. The CDR3 spans 13 residues. Trimming pared 5 bases from V and 0 bases from J, leaving 7 bases between. The CDR3 DNA follows: TGTGCCAGCAGCAAATCGTACCAAGAGACCCAGTACTTC. This gives the protein CASSKSYQETQYF.

This chain uses TRBV7-2 with TRBJ1-3, with 7 bases that match TRBD1. The germline gives CDR1 SGHTA, CDR2 FQGNSA. The V and J ends lost 5 bases and 2 bases, in that order; junction bases with no gene match: 3. The CDR3 contains 14 residues. The CDR3 loop reads CASSTGQAGNTIYF. In DNA, the CDR3 is TGTGCCAGCAGCACTGGACAGGCTGGAAACACCATATATTTT.

This clonotype was counted a single time. The chain is built from TRBV5-5 and TRBJ2-5; TRBD1 or TRBD2 may be the D gene (8 bases each). The V gene's germline CDR1 is SGHKS and CDR2 YYEKEE (reference sequence). The CDR3 runs to 14 residues. V was clipped by 4 bases and J by 8 bases, with 18 bases between them. The CDR3 is CASSAQGGLDTQYF. CDR3 bases: TGTGCCAGCAGCGCACAGGGGGGACTAGATACCCAGTACTTC.

The V call is TRBV9, the J call TRBJ2-7; 11 bases agree with TRBD2. The CDR3 sequence is 17 residues long. Germline assignment: CDR1 SGDLS and CDR2 YYNGEE. The V and J ends lost 4 bases and 1 base, in that order; junction bases with no gene match: 10. CDR3 region: CASSLSASSGRSYEQYF. DNA for the CDR3: TGTGCCAGCAGCCTGAGCGCTTCTAGCGGGAGGTCCTACGAGCAGTACTTC.

This clonotype showed up just once. The chain joins TRBV20-1 to TRBJ2-7; 12 positions match TRBD1. The trim removed 6 bases at V and 4 bases at J, leaving 10 bases unmatched. Germline V gene data show CDR1 as DFQATT and CDR2 as SNEGSKA (reference sequence). The CDR3 totals 15 residues. In nucleotides, the CDR3 is TGCAGTGCGTTGGGACAGGGGGCGTATAAGTACGAGCAGTACTTC. This gives the protein CSALGQGAYKYEQYF.

V and J are TRBV6-5 and TRBJ2-1; D is possibly TRBD2 (5 bases). Germline V CDR1 and CDR2: MNHEY, SVGAGI. Between the trimmed V and J ends, which lost 3 bases and 12 bases, there was a span of 18 bases. CDR3 length: 14 residues. This chain's CDR3 is CASSYSEGVFGQFF. DNA of the CDR3: TGTGCCAGCAGTTATAGTGAGGGAGTGTTCGGGCAGTTCTTC.

This clonotype was recorded many times. This chain uses TRBV11-2 with TRBJ1-5; 10 positions match TRBD1. The CDR3 covers 14 residues. The germline V gene has CDR1 SGHAT and CDR2 FQNNGV. V dropped 6 bases and J dropped 6; count of bases not matched to a gene: 5. The chain's CDR3 is CASSADRGFQPQHF. CDR3 bases: TGTGCCAGCAGTGCGGACAGGGGGTTTCAGCCCCAGCATTTT. Looking up the rest from reference TRBV11-2 and TRBJ1-5 gives the full variable domain: EAGVAQSPRYKIIEKRQSVAFWCNPISGHATLYWYQQILGQGPKLLIQFQNNGVVDDSQLPKDRFSAERLKGVDSTLKIQPAKLEDSAVYLCASSADRGFQPQHFGDGTRLSIL.

The table lists this clonotype with many counts. This may be a read error: a much more frequent sequence differs by one nucleotide. The chain couples TRBV11-2 to TRBJ2-5; 11 nucleotides line up with TRBD2. The end of the DNA aligns better with TRBJ2-7, so the J call may be wrong. Germline lookup yields CDR1 SGHAT and CDR2 FQNNGV. This CDR3 is 16 amino acids long. The CDR3 DNA is TGTGCCAGCAGGTCCGGGGCTAGCGGGAGGTTGTACGAGCAGTACTTC. Amino acid sequence: CASRSGASGRLYEQYF.

This clonotype was seen more than once but under ten times. This rearrangement joins TRBV11-2 to TRBJ2-7; 10 positions agree with TRBD2. The CDR3 loop spans 14 amino acids. The V segment lost 4 bases and the J segment 6 bases; nucleotides outside the gene matches: 6. CDR1 and CDR2 from the germline V gene are SGHAT and FQNNGV. The DNA for the CDR3 is TGTGCCAGCAGCTCGCTAGCGGGAGAGGGCGAGCAGTACTTC. Translation: CASSSLAGEGEQYF.

This clonotype has only a few counts. The chain has TRBV12-3 or TRBV12-4 and TRBJ2-1; 10 bases fit TRBD2. The CDR3 is 15 amino acids. V lost 6 bases to trimming and J lost 8 bases; unmatched junction nucleotides: 10. CDR3 nucleotide sequence: TGTGCCAGCAGCCGAAAAGCGGGAGGGCCGTATGAGCAGTTCTTC. Translating it yields CASSRKAGGPYEQFF.

The CDR3 sequence is CAIQGFNTEAFF. The CDR3 DNA follows: TGTGCCATACAGGGATTTAACACTGAAGCTTTCTTT. The rearrangement links TRBV2 to TRBJ1-1, with D perhaps TRBD1 (6 bases). The length of the CDR3 is 12 residues. The germline V gene encodes CDR1 SNHLY and CDR2 FYNNEI. V lost 10 bases to trimming and J lost 2 bases, with 11 bases between them.

Details on this clonotype: A read error may account for a junction end that differs from germline. This chain links TRBV5-1 with TRBJ1-3, with D perhaps matching TRBD1 (6 bases). The CDR3 has 15 residues. Germline loops: CDR1 SGHRS, CDR2 YFSETQ. The CDR3 region has the DNA TGCGCCAACAGCTTACAGGGAGGCTCTGGAAACACCATATATTTT. This translates into CANSLQGGSGNTIYF.

The V gene is TRBV7-3, the J gene TRBJ2-2, with TRBD1 as a possible D gene (5 bases). The CDR3 has 14 amino acids. Germline V lookup: CDR1 SGHTA, CDR2 FQGTGA. The V and J ends lost 2 bases and 3 bases respectively, with 7 bases between them. The CDR3 loop reads CASSLQGDTGELFF. CDR3 sequence (DNA): TGTGCCAGCAGCTTACAGGGTGACACCGGGGAGCTGTTTTTT.